The 12 T cell receptor beta chains below all came from one sample that was sequenced in a study of spatial heterogeneity in lung cancer. MiXCR, applied by TCRdb to the 5' RACE reads, yields one record per CDR3 protein. The table lists roughly 80,000 distinct CDR3 sequences, around 7.3% of them singletons. Stated time point: sample taken at primary tumor resection. Sequencing used PBMCs, obtained at surgery. The receptors derive from a male donor with early-stage non-small cell lung cancer.

There are a few counts of this clonotype. The chain uses TRBV24-1 and TRBJ2-5; TRBD1 matches 11 bases. J lost 4 bases, V lost 7 bases, and 7 bases had no gene match. CDR3 length: 15 amino acids. Germline CDR1 reads KGHDR; CDR2 reads SFDVKD. The CDR3 DNA reads as TGTGCCACCAGCGTTGGGACAGGGGGGATAGAGACCCAGTACTTC. Translation gives CATSVGTGGIETQYF.

In its sample, this clonotype was seen a few times. The V gene is TRBV5-1, the J gene TRBJ2-5; perhaps TRBD2 as D (6 bases). The CDR3 has 14 residues. The germline gives CDR1 SGHRS, CDR2 YFSETQ. Between the trimmed V and J ends, which lost 4 bases and 1 base, there was a span of 11 bases. The CDR3 nucleotides read TGCGCCAGCAGCCCTGGAGGGCTCCAAGAGACCCAGTACTTC. Protein: CASSPGGLQETQYF.

This clonotype was observed at least ten times. The gene calls are TRBV10-3 and TRBJ1-2, with D maybe TRBD1 (6 bases). CDR3 length equals 14 residues. Germline V lookup: CDR1 ENHRY, CDR2 SYGVKD. Trimming took 1 base from V and 7 from J, leaving 13 bases between them. The CDR3 bases are TGTGCCATCAGTGAGTGGGACAAGGCCCTTGGCTACACCTTC. Its protein product is CAISEWDKALGYTF.

This clonotype was seen many times. The J gene is TRBJ2-3, the V gene TRBV19, with D possibly matching TRBD1 (5 bases). Trimming stripped 3 bases from V and 6 bases from J, with 22 bases between. Germline V gene sequence: CDR1 LNHDA, CDR2 SQIVND (reference sequence). The CDR3 spans 17 residues. The CDR3 DNA is TGTGCCAGTAGTATCACAGAGACAGTCTCAAGGGGTGATACGCAGTATTTT. Its protein is CASSITETVSRGDTQYF.

This clonotype was detected many times. The junction does not match germline at one end; this may be a read error. The chain employs TRBV5-1 and TRBJ2-2; D is ambiguous. Germline CDR1 is SGHRS and CDR2 is YFSETQ. CDR3 size: 15 residues. The CDR3 nucleotides read TGCGCCAGCAGCTTGGGAGCCACAGTATCCGGAGAGCTGTTTTTT. It translates to CASSLGATVSGELFF.

This clonotype was seen only a few times. The chain recombines TRBV2 with TRBJ2-3, with 7 bases matching TRBD1. The V gene's germline CDR1 is SNHLY and CDR2 FYNNEI. V lost 3 bases to trimming and J lost 6 bases; unmatched junction nucleotides: 3. The CDR3 has 13 residues. In DNA form, the CDR3 reads TGTGCCAGCAGTGAGAGGGGGCTGGATACGCAGTATTTT. It codes for CASSERGLDTQYF.

The chain has TRBV18 and TRBJ2-5; 10 positions agree with TRBD2. Germline loops: CDR1 KGHSH, CDR2 LQKENI. This CDR3 is built from 16 residues. The V and J ends lost 0 bases and 6 bases, in that order; junction bases with no gene match: 7. The CDR3 loop reads CASSPPAGGPLKTQYF. DNA for the CDR3: TGTGCCAGCTCACCACCAGCGGGAGGGCCTCTGAAGACCCAGTACTTC. The whole variable domain, filled in from reference TRBV18 and TRBJ2-5, reads NAGVMQNPRHLVRRRGQEARLRCSPMKGHSHVYWYRQLPEEGLKFMVYLQKENIIDESGMPKERFSAEFPKEGPSILRIQQVVRGDSAAYFCASSPPAGGPLKTQYFGPGTRLLVL.

The gene calls are TRBV7-3 and TRBJ2-7; D might be TRBD2 (5 bases). The CDR3 has 13 residues. Germline values: CDR1 SGHTA, CDR2 FQGTGA. V gave up 1 base and J gave up 5 bases, with 9 bases separating them. CDR3 nucleotide sequence: TGTGCCAGCAGCTTAAACTTCGGGAACGAGCAGTACTTC. Its protein is CASSLNFGNEQYF.

This clonotype appeared a few times. The chain uses TRBV24-1 and TRBJ2-2; no clear D gene. V was clipped by 4 bases and J by 4 bases, with 15 bases between them. The CDR3 loop spans 16 amino acids. CDR1 and CDR2 from the germline V gene are KGHDR and SFDVKD. The CDR3 region has the DNA TGTGCCACCAGTGACTCCGGACCCATCCCCACCGGGGAGCTGTTTTTT. It specifies CATSDSGPIPTGELFF.

This chain links TRBV29-1 with TRBJ1-2, with a weak D call TRBD1 (6 bases). Germline V CDR1 and CDR2: SQVTM, ANQGSEA. The CDR3 length is 11 residues. V was pared by 6 bases and J by 5 bases, with 10 bases between. CDR3 amino acids: CSVLQGYGYTF. CDR3 coding DNA: TGCAGCGTCCTACAGGGTTATGGCTACACCTTC. Complete variable domain (other parts from reference TRBV29-1 and TRBJ1-2): SAVISQKPSRDICQRGTSLTIQCQVDSQVTMMFWYRQQPGQSLTLIATANQGSEATYESGFVIDKFPISRPNLTFSTLTVSNMSPEDSSIYLCSVLQGYGYTFGSGTRLTVV.

The table lists this clonotype with a few counts. DNA for the CDR3: TGCGCCAGCAGCCAAGATATCCCCGACGTGCAGTACTTGGATACGCAGTATTTT. Translation: CASSQDIPDVQYLDTQYF. The chain combines TRBV4-3 with TRBJ2-3; no reliable D call. The CDR3 has 18 amino acids. V was cut by 0 bases and J by 6 bases, with 22 bases left in between. Per the germline V gene, CDR1 is LGHNA and CDR2 is YSLEER.

This clonotype occurred many times. The rearrangement joins TRBV2 to TRBJ2-2; TRBD1 is a possible D gene (5 bases). Germline values: CDR1 SNHLY, CDR2 FYNNEI. Trimming took off 2 bases at V and 6 bases at J, with 13 bases between the two ends. CDR3 length: 15 amino acids. The CDR3 loop reads CASSESAGKAGELFF. Here the CDR3 DNA reads TGTGCCAGCAGTGAATCCGCAGGGAAGGCCGGGGAGCTGTTTTTT.